A selection of T cell receptor beta chains follows, all from one sample in a study of shared clonotypes between healthy human individuals. The protocol was immunoSEQ multiplex PCR, while the TCRdb copy is restricted to in-frame clones and leaves out a portion. The sample includes over 2,000,000 clones, 93% of them seen just once. The sequenced sample consisted of naive CD8+ T cells from PBMCs. The receptors derive from a man between 18 and 35 years old in good health. Some clones in this sample may be carry-over from other donors' samples. CDR3s include the opening cysteine and the closing phenylalanine or tryptophan. The D gene is left open where the match is weak. Only some rows state a clone size, as once, few, many or a class for expanded clones.

cdr3_aa	cdr3_nt	v_call	cdr3_length	clone_size	j_call	d_call
CASSPRAYEQYF	TGTGCCAGCAGCCCTAGGGCTTACGAGCAGTACTTC	TRBV7-2	12	-	TRBJ2-7	-
CASSLGSHYEQYF	TGTGCCAGCAGTTTGGGCTCTCACTACGAGCAGTACTTC	TRBV27	13	-	TRBJ2-7	-
CASSLGLKGQGYEQYF	TGTGCCAGCAGCCTCGGGCTTAAAGGACAGGGCTACGAGCAGTACTTC	TRBV2	16	-	TRBJ2-7	TRBD1
CASSGYRDTGNQPQHF	TGTGCCAGCAGTGGGTACAGGGACACGGGCAATCAGCCCCAGCATTTT	TRBV28	16	-	TRBJ1-5	-
CSVGGTGPYEQYF	TGCAGCGTTGGAGGGACAGGCCCCTACGAGCAGTACTTC	TRBV29-1	13	once	TRBJ2-7	TRBD1
CASSQSSGFKMNTEAFF	TGCGCCAGCAGCCAGTCAAGTGGTTTCAAGATGAACACTGAAGCTTTCTTT	TRBV4-1	17	-	TRBJ1-1	-
CASHSRRGTYEQYF	TGCGCCAGCCATTCACGTAGGGGGACCTACGAGCAGTACTTC	TRBV10-1	14	-	TRBJ2-7	-
CASSISGFAANVLTF	TGTGCCAGTAGTATATCGGGGTTTGCGGCCAACGTCCTGACTTTC	TRBV19	15	-	TRBJ2-6	-
CASSEGLAKNTGELFF	TGTGCCAGCAGCGAGGGACTAGCGAAGAACACCGGGGAGCTGTTTTTT	TRBV7-9	16	-	TRBJ2-2	TRBD2
CASSLHPTGGGETQYF	TGTGCCAGCAGTTTACACCCTACAGGGGGCGGAGAGACCCAGTACTTC	TRBV27	16	-	TRBJ2-5	TRBD1
CAIQLNRTYTQYF	TGTGCCATACAATTGAACAGGACTTATACGCAGTATTTT	TRBV7-9	13	-	TRBJ2-3	-
CASSPLDDYEQYF	TGTGCCAGCAGCCCTCTCGACGACTACGAGCAGTACTTC	TRBV7-3	13	-	TRBJ2-7	-
CASGLVGVEQFF	TGTGCTAGTGGTTTGGTAGGGGTGGAGCAGTTCTTC	TRBV12-5	12	-	TRBJ2-1	-
CAISDLQGVSYGYTF	TGTGCCATCAGTGATCTTCAGGGGGTGAGCTATGGCTACACCTTC	TRBV10-3	15	-	TRBJ1-2	TRBD1
CASSIGSSGLETQYF	TGTGCCAGTAGTATAGGGTCTAGCGGGTTGGAAACGCAGTATTTT	TRBV19	15	-	TRBJ2-3	TRBD2
CASSLDGSTDTQYF	TGTGCCAGCAGCCTAGACGGAAGCACAGATACGCAGTATTTT	TRBV7-7	14	-	TRBJ2-3	-
CASTLGRMSSYNEQFF	TGTGCCAGCACCCTTGGGCGGATGAGCTCCTACAATGAGCAGTTCTTC	TRBV13	16	-	TRBJ2-1	-
CASSVAGDGATNEKLFF	TGTGCCAGCAGCGTAGCGGGGGACGGTGCAACTAATGAAAAACTGTTTTTT	TRBV9	17	-	TRBJ1-4	-
CASSLWTGPTDTQYF	TGTGCCAGCAGCCTCTGGACAGGGCCCACAGATACGCAGTATTTT	TRBV6-5	15	-	TRBJ2-3	TRBD1
CASSLVSTSSEQYF	TGTGCCAGCAGCTTAGTATCTACGTCCTCCGAGCAGTACTTC	TRBV7-8	14	-	TRBJ2-7	-
CASSPLGSSADTQYF	TGTGCCAGCAGCCCCCTGGGTAGCTCAGCAGATACGCAGTATTTT	TRBV7-2	15	-	TRBJ2-3	-
CASSFVRRDSPNNEQFF	TGTGCCAGCAGCTTCGTACGCCGGGACTCCCCAAACAATGAGCAGTTCTTC	TRBV7-9	17	-	TRBJ2-1	-
CASSLTGGGENNEQFF	TGTGCCAGCAGCTTGACAGGAGGGGGCGAAAACAATGAGCAGTTCTTC	TRBV7-3	16	-	TRBJ2-1	-
CAWRGWRGREYEQYF	TGTGCCTGGAGGGGGTGGAGAGGGCGTGAATACGAGCAGTACTTC	TRBV30	15	-	TRBJ2-7	-
CAISDLGPIYEQYF	TGTGCCATCAGTGACCTGGGACCCATCTACGAGCAGTACTTC	TRBV10-3	14	-	TRBJ2-7	-
CASSIRQGGYNEQFF	TGTGCCAGTAGTATTCGGCAGGGCGGCTACAATGAGCAGTTCTTC	TRBV19	15	-	TRBJ2-1	-
CASSYRLAGGGSSYNEQFF	TGTGCCAGCAGCTATCGACTAGCGGGAGGGGGGAGCTCCTACAATGAGCAGTTCTTC	TRBV5-4	19	once	TRBJ2-1	TRBD2
CASSPTGFLNTEAFF	TGTGCCAGCAGCCCCACAGGGTTTTTGAACACTGAAGCTTTCTTT	TRBV28	15	-	TRBJ1-1	-
CASSQVGETNYGYTF	TGCGCCAGCAGCCAAGTAGGGGAGACTAACTATGGCTACACCTTC	TRBV4-3	15	once	TRBJ1-2	-
CASSLVGTYEQYF	TGTGCCAGCAGCTTAGTCGGGACCTACGAGCAGTACTTC	TRBV13	13	-	TRBJ2-7	-
CASSPQGYNEQFF	TGTGCCAGCAGTCCTCAGGGTTACAATGAGCAGTTCTTC	TRBV6-1	13	-	TRBJ2-1	-
CASSVYQGTYEQYF	TGCGCCAGCAGCGTCTATCAGGGGACCTACGAGCAGTACTTC	TRBV5-1	14	-	TRBJ2-7	-
CASSIDGEGHQETQYF	TGTGCCAGCAGCATAGACGGGGAGGGACATCAAGAGACCCAGTACTTC	TRBV9	16	-	TRBJ2-5	-
CASSDGFYGYTF	TGTGCCAGCAGTGACGGATTCTATGGCTACACCTTC	TRBV6-1	12	-	TRBJ1-2	-
CASSVAGGGSGNTIYF	TGTGCCAGCAGCGTAGCCGGGGGAGGCTCTGGAAACACCATATATTTT	TRBV9	16	once	TRBJ1-3	-
CAAGSGSGEKLFF	TGTGCCGCAGGGAGCGGGTCCGGTGAAAAACTGTTTTTT	TRBV19	13	-	TRBJ1-4	-
CASSYGTDGANVLTF	TGTGCCAGCAGTTACGGGACAGATGGGGCCAACGTCCTGACTTTC	TRBV6-5	15	once	TRBJ2-6	TRBD1
CASRPGSGDASGYTF	TGCGCCAGCAGACCCGGAAGTGGGGACGCGTCTGGCTACACCTTC	TRBV4-1	15	once	TRBJ1-2	-
CASSFNPRGQIEYGYTF	TGTGCCAGCAGTTTCAACCCTAGGGGACAGATAGAATATGGCTACACCTTC	TRBV27	17	-	TRBJ1-2	TRBD1
CATSRTGNNEQFF	TGTGCCACCAGCCGCACAGGGAACAATGAGCAGTTCTTC	TRBV15	13	-	TRBJ2-1	-
CASSGEGPGYTF	TGTGCCAGCAGCGGGGAGGGGCCTGGCTACACCTTC	TRBV9	12	-	TRBJ1-2	-
CASSSNRQGIYEQYF	TGTGCCAGCAGCTCAAATAGACAGGGTATATACGAGCAGTACTTC	TRBV7-2	15	-	TRBJ2-7	TRBD1
CASSVEQDPYEQYF	TGTGCCAGCAGCGTAGAACAGGACCCCTACGAGCAGTACTTC	TRBV9	14	-	TRBJ2-7	-
CASSFLTGTGGARYGYTF	TGTGCCAGCAGTTTCTTAACCGGGACAGGGGGCGCACGATATGGCTACACCTTC	TRBV27	18	once	TRBJ1-2	TRBD1
CASSWTSGSSYEQYF	TGTGCCAGCAGTTGGACTAGCGGGAGCTCCTACGAGCAGTACTTC	TRBV6-6	15	-	TRBJ2-7	TRBD2
CASSIALNYGYTF	TGTGCCAGTAGTATAGCCCTCAACTATGGCTACACCTTC	TRBV19	13	-	TRBJ1-2	-
CASSLQGAAGNTIYF	TGCGCCAGCAGCTTGCAGGGGGCTGCTGGAAACACCATATATTTT	TRBV5-1	15	-	TRBJ1-3	TRBD1
CASSLYGGRHYEQYF	TGTGCCAGCAGTTTATATGGGGGGAGGCACTACGAGCAGTACTTC	TRBV28	15	-	TRBJ2-7	-
CASSPRIGPYEQYF	TGTGCCAGCAGCCCCAGAATAGGACCCTACGAGCAGTACTTC	TRBV7-7	14	-	TRBJ2-7	-
CASSIIGGTEAFF	TGTGCCAGTAGTATAATCGGGGGCACTGAAGCTTTCTTT	TRBV19	13	once	TRBJ1-1	-
CASSQDLEGAESYEQYF	TGCGCCAGCAGCCAAGATCTGGAGGGGGCAGAATCCTACGAGCAGTACTTC	TRBV4-3	17	-	TRBJ2-7	-
CACTGLGAGYTF	TGTGCCTGCACAGGGTTGGGTGCTGGCTACACCTTC	TRBV30	12	-	TRBJ1-2	-
CASSLVGRVDNQPQHF	TGTGCCAGCAGTTTAGTCGGCAGAGTAGATAATCAGCCCCAGCATTTT	TRBV28	16	-	TRBJ1-5	-